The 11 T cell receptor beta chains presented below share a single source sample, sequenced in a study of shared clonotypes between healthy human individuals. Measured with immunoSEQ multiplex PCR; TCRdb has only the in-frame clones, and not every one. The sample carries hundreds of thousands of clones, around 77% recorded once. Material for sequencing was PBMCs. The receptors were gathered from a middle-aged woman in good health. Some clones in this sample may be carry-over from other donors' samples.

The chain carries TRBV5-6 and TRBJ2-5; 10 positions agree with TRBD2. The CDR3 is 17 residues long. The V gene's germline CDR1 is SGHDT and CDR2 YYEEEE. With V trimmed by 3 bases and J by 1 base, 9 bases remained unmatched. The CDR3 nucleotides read TGTGCCAGCAGCTCGTCCCTAGCGGGAGAATCCCAAGAGACCCAGTACTTC. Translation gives CASSSSLAGESQETQYF. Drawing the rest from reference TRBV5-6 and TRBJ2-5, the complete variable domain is DAGVTQSPTHLIKTRGQQVTLRCSPKSGHDTVSWYQQALGQGPQFIFQYYEEEERQRGNFPDRFSGHQFPNYSSELNVNALLLGDSALYLCASSSSLAGESQETQYFGPGTRLLVL.

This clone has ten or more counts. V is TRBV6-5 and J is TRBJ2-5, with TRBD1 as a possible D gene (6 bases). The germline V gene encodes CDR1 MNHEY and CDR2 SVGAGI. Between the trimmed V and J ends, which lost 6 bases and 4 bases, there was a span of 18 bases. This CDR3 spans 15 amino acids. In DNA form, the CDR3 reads TGTGCCAGCAGCACCGTACAGGGTTTGGCAGAGACCCAGTACTTC. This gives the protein CASSTVQGLAETQYF.

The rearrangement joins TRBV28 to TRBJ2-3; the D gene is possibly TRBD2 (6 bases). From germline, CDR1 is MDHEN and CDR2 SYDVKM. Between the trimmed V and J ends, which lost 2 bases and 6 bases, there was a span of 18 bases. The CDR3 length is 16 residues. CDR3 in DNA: TGTGCCAGCAGTTTACAGGTCGGGGGATGGTTGGATACGCAGTATTTT. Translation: CASSLQVGGWLDTQYF.

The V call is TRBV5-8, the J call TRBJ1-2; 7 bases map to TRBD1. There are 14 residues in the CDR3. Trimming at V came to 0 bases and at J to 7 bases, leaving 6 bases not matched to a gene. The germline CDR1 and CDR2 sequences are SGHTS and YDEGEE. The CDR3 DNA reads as TGTGCCAGCAGCTTGGCAAGGGGGCAAAGTGGCTACACCTTC. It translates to CASSLARGQSGYTF.

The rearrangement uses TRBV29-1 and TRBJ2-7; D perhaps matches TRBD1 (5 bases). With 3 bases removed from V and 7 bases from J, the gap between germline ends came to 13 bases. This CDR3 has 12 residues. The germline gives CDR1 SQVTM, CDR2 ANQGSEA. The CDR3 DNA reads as TGCAGCGTTGAGGGAACAGGCTTGGAGCAGTACTTC. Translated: CSVEGTGLEQYF.

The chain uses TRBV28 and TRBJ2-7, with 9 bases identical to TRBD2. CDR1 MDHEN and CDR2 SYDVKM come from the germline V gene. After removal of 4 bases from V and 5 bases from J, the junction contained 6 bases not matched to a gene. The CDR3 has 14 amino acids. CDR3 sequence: CASSSGTSQDEQYF. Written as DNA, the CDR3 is TGTGCCAGCAGTTCCGGGACTAGCCAGGACGAGCAGTACTTC.

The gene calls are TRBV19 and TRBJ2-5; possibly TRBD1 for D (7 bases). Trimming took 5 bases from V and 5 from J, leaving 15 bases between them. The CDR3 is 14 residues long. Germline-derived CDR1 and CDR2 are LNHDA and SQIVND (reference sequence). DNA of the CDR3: TGTGCCAGTAGTGTGCAGGGGGGACTCGAGACCCAGTACTTC. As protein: CASSVQGGLETQYF.

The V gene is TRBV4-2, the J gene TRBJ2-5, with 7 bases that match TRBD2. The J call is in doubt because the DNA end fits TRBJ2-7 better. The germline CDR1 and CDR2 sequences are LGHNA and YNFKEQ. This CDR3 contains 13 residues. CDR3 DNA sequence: TGTGCCAGCAGCTTGCCTAGCGGCGGCGAGCAGTACTTC. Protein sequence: CASSLPSGGEQYF.

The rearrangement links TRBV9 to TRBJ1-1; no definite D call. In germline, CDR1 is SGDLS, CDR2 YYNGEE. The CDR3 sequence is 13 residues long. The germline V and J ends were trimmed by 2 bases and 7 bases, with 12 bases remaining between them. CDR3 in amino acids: CASSVGSGVEAFF. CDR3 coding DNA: TGTGCCAGCAGCGTGGGGAGTGGGGTTGAAGCTTTCTTT.

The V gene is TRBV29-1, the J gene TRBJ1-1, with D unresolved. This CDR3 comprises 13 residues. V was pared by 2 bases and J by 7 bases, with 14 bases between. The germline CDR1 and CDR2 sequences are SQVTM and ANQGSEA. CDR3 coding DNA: TGCAGCGTTGAACGACCTCAGGAGTTTGAAGCTTTCTTT. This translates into CSVERPQEFEAFF. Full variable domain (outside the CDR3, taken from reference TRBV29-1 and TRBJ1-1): SAVISQKPSRDICQRGTSLTIQCQVDSQVTMMFWYRQQPGQSLTLIATANQGSEATYESGFVIDKFPISRPNLTFSTLTVSNMSPEDSSIYLCSVERPQEFEAFFGQGTRLTVV.

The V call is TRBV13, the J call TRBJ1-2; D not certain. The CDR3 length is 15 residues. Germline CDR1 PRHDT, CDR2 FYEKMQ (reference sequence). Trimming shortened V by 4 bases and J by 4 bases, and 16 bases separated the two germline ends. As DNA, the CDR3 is TGTGCCAGCAGCTCCAGACCGCCTATGGGCTATGGCTACACCTTC. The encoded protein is CASSSRPPMGYGYTF.